This is a list of T cell receptor beta chains from one sample in a study of beta chain features in type 1 diabetes. Profiling relied on immunoSEQ multiplex PCR, and the TCRdb table lists in-frame clones only, not all of them. The sample holds roughly 45,000 clones, 50% seen once. Material for sequencing was stem cell memory CD4+ T cells from blood. The receptors derive from a woman between 25 and 40 years old in good health. CDR3s include the opening cysteine and the closing phenylalanine or tryptophan. The D gene is left open where the match is weak. Clone size is stated in some rows and not others, as once, few, many or a class when expanded.

j_call	clone_size	d_call	v_call	cdr3_aa	cdr3_nt
TRBJ2-3	once	TRBD1	TRBV5-6	CASSFRGTGTPDTQYF	TGTGCCAGCAGCTTCCGGGGGACAGGGACCCCAGATACGCAGTATTTT
TRBJ1-2	NA	NA	TRBV7-9	CASSLEAGNYGYTF	TGTGCCAGCAGCTTAGAGGCAGGAAACTATGGCTACACCTTC
TRBJ1-4	NA	NA	TRBV4-2	CASSQDAAGSSEKLFF	TGTGCCAGCAGCCAAGATGCGGCAGGGTCTAGTGAAAAACTGTTTTTT
TRBJ2-2	NA	TRBD1	TRBV6-1	CASSADRGNTGELFF	TGTGCCAGCAGTGCCGACAGGGGGAACACCGGGGAGCTGTTTTTT
TRBJ2-7	NA	TRBD2	TRBV14	CASSQGSSSGPPYF	TGTGCCAGCAGCCAAGGTTCGTCTAGCGGGCCGCCGTACTTC
TRBJ2-3	few	TRBD2	TRBV4-1	CASSRSEREMDTQYF	TGCGCCAGCAGCCGATCTGAGCGGGAGATGGATACGCAGTATTTT
TRBJ2-7	NA	NA	TRBV11-2	CASSRLGVGPYEQYF	TGTGCCAGCAGCCGCCTCGGGGTAGGGCCCTACGAGCAGTACTTC
TRBJ1-1	NA	TRBD1	TRBV2	CASDRDLNTEAFF	TGTGCCAGCGACAGGGATTTGAACACTGAAGCTTTCTTT
TRBJ2-3	NA	NA	TRBV28	CASSSRLRTDTQYF	TGTGCCAGCAGTTCGAGACTCCGCACAGATACGCAGTATTTT
TRBJ1-1	few	TRBD1	TRBV5-1	CASSTGTENTEAFF	TGCGCCAGCAGCACCGGGACAGAGAACACTGAAGCTTTCTTT
TRBJ2-1	few	NA	TRBV25-1	CASSFGGTYNEQFF	TGTGCCAGCTCCTTTGGCGGAACCTACAATGAGCAGTTCTTC
TRBJ2-1	few	NA	TRBV19	CASSVQTNNEQFF	TGTGCCAGTAGTGTACAGACCAACAATGAGCAGTTCTTC
TRBJ2-3	NA	NA	TRBV18	CASSPGNRHTDTQYF	TGTGCCAGCTCACCAGGCAACCGTCACACAGATACGCAGTATTTT
TRBJ2-3	NA	NA	TRBV5-1	CASSPRFSGVSTDTQYF	TGCGCCAGCAGCCCAAGATTTAGCGGAGTCAGCACAGATACGCAGTATTTT
TRBJ2-5	NA	TRBD1	TRBV2	CASREDRGETQYF	TGTGCCAGCAGGGAGGACAGGGGCGAGACCCAGTACTTC
TRBJ1-1	NA	NA	TRBV18	CASSREGRPSMNTEAFF	TGTGCCAGCTCCCGTGAGGGCAGGCCTTCAATGAACACTGAAGCTTTCTTT
TRBJ2-3	NA	NA	TRBV5-6	CASSSYRAGTDTQYF	TGTGCCAGCAGCTCTTACAGGGCCGGCACAGATACGCAGTATTTT
TRBJ2-2	NA	NA	TRBV5-1	CASSLARGSGGELFF	TGCGCCAGCAGCTTGGCTCGTGGAAGCGGCGGGGAGCTGTTTTTT
TRBJ2-3	few	TRBD2	TRBV7-9	CASSPPGRGRTDTQYF	TGTGCCAGCAGCCCTCCGGGGAGGGGACGCACAGATACGCAGTATTTT
TRBJ2-1	NA	NA	TRBV4-2	CASSQRSGDHNEQFF	TGTGCCAGCAGCCAAAGGTCAGGGGACCACAATGAGCAGTTCTTC
TRBJ2-4	NA	NA	TRBV11-2	CASSLGDLAKNIQYF	TGTGCCAGCAGCTTAGGAGATCTAGCCAAAAACATTCAGTACTTC
TRBJ2-7	NA	TRBD2	TRBV18	CASSRTRTSAYEQYF	TGTGCCAGCTCACGCACACGGACTAGCGCCTACGAGCAGTACTTC
TRBJ1-2	NA	TRBD1	TRBV5-1	CASSFSGTGGYYTF	TGCGCCAGCAGCTTCTCCGGGACAGGCGGTTACTACACCTTC
TRBJ2-3	NA	TRBD2	TRBV7-2	CASSLAGGSGTDTQYF	TGTGCCAGCAGCTTAGCGGGCGGGAGTGGTACAGATACGCAGTATTTT
TRBJ2-3	few	NA	TRBV7-2	CASSFAAGSTDTQYF	TGTGCCAGCAGCTTCGCAGCGGGTAGCACAGATACGCAGTATTTT
TRBJ1-1	few	NA	TRBV7-9	CASSFETEAFF	TGTGCCAGCAGCTTCGAGACTGAAGCTTTCTTT
TRBJ1-1	few	NA	TRBV18	CASSPTGVGNTEAFF	TGTGCCAGCTCACCGACCGGGGTAGGTAACACTGAAGCTTTCTTT
TRBJ2-7	NA	NA	TRBV19	CASRSVGGYEQYF	TGTGCCAGTAGATCTGTGGGGGGCTACGAGCAGTACTTC
TRBJ2-6	NA	TRBD1	TRBV5-6	CASSLVGQGVGANVLTF	TGTGCCAGCAGCTTGGTGGGTCAGGGGGTTGGGGCCAACGTCCTGACTTTC
TRBJ1-6	few	NA	TRBV7-9	CASSSAGRPLHF	TGTGCCAGCAGCTCCGCGGGTAGACCCCTCCACTTT
TRBJ2-1	NA	TRBD2	TRBV6-6	CASSYGRLAGDNEQFF	TGTGCCAGCAGTTACGGGCGGCTAGCGGGGGACAATGAGCAGTTCTTC
TRBJ2-5	NA	NA	TRBV7-2	CASSLGVNNPLSIHF	TGTGCCAGCAGCTTAGGTGTCAACAACCCCCTCTCAATCCACTTC
TRBJ1-4	NA	TRBD1	TRBV2	CASSSDRVREKLFF	TGTGCCAGCAGTTCCGACAGGGTGAGGGAAAAACTGTTTTTT
TRBJ2-2	NA	TRBD2	TRBV4-3	CASSQVGGVGGSLFF	TGCGCCAGCAGCCAAGTTGGGGGGGTTGGGGGGAGCCTGTTTTTT
TRBJ2-5	few	NA	TRBV19	CASSIYFGAANQETQYF	TGTGCCAGTAGTATTTACTTTGGGGCAGCCAACCAAGAGACCCAGTACTTC
TRBJ2-5	few	TRBD1	TRBV6-5	CASTWDRGETQYF	TGTGCCAGCACATGGGACAGGGGAGAGACCCAGTACTTC
TRBJ2-7	NA	TRBD1	TRBV29-1	CSVGQGPNTYEQYF	TGCAGCGTTGGACAGGGGCCTAACACCTACGAGCAGTACTTC
TRBJ1-2	NA	NA	TRBV11-1	CASSTRVPAAYGYTF	TGTGCCAGCAGCACCAGGGTTCCGGCCGCCTATGGCTACACCTTC
TRBJ1-1	few	NA	TRBV7-3	CASSLGVSNTEAFF	TGTGCCAGCAGCCTCGGAGTATCGAACACTGAAGCTTTCTTT
TRBJ2-2	NA	TRBD1	TRBV28	CASSFSLGQGTNTGELFF	TGTGCCAGCAGTTTTAGCTTGGGACAGGGAACGAACACCGGGGAGCTGTTTTTT
TRBJ2-1	NA	TRBD2	TRBV5-1	CASSLGLAGPIDEQFF	TGCGCCAGCAGCTTAGGGCTAGCGGGGCCAATTGACGAGCAGTTCTTC
TRBJ2-5	few	NA	TRBV7-2	CASSTSGETQYF	TGTGCCAGCAGCACCTCGGGAGAGACCCAGTACTTC
TRBJ2-7	NA	NA	TRBV6-5	CASSPGRSYEQYF	TGTGCCAGCAGTCCAGGGCGCTCCTACGAGCAGTACTTC